A selection of T cell receptor beta chains follows, all from one sample in a study of blood T cell repertoires in COVID-19. TCRdb's copy holds only in-frame clones and misses some; the assay was immunoSEQ multiplex PCR. Of under 200,000 clones detected, around nine tenths appear once; the ten largest clones hold roughly 0.57%. Sequenced material: peripheral blood. These receptors were taken from a man aged 60 to 75 with COVID-19, enrolled during active disease. Both conserved end residues are part of each CDR3. D genes are given only for firm matches. Size is omitted from some rows. Given values are once, few, many or a class for expanded clones.

-	TRBV19	TRBD1	TRBJ1-1	TGTGCCAGTACCCAAGTAGGGGGCAGCACTGAAGCTTTCTTT	CASTQVGGSTEAFF
-	TRBV27	TRBD1	TRBJ2-2	TGTGCCAGCAGTTTCCTCGGCCTTGGCGTGGGACAGGGGAACACCGGGGAGCTGTTTTTT	CASSFLGLGVGQGNTGELFF
-	TRBV7-2	-	TRBJ1-2	TGTGCCAGCAGCCAACAGCAGGGAACCACTACCACTAACTATGGCTACACCTTC	CASSQQQGTTTTNYGYTF
-	TRBV6-5	-	TRBJ2-1	TGTGCCAGCAGACAGACAGTCTCCTACAATGAGCAGTTCTTC	CASRQTVSYNEQFF
-	TRBV29-1	TRBD1	TRBJ2-7	TGCAGCGCAACCGGGACAGGTCCTTCCGAGCAGTACTTC	CSATGTGPSEQYF
-	TRBV6-2/TRBV6-3	TRBD1	TRBJ1-4	TGTGCCAGCAGTTACGGGACAGGACTTAATGAAAAACTGTTTTTT	CASSYGTGLNEKLFF
-	TRBV5-8	-	TRBJ1-5	TGTGCCAGCAGCCAGAAACGCCATAGCAATCAGCCCCAGCATTTT	CASSQKRHSNQPQHF
once	TRBV7-9	TRBD1	TRBJ2-5	TGTGCCAGCAGCTTAGGCCCGGGACAGTCAGAGACCCAGTACTTC	CASSLGPGQSETQYF
-	TRBV10-1	-	TRBJ2-7	TGCGCCAGCAGTGGGACAATTATAGGCTACGAGCAGTACTTC	CASSGTIIGYEQYF
-	TRBV18	-	TRBJ1-1	TGTGCCAGCTCACCGGGGGGGAACACTGAAGCTTTCTTT	CASSPGGNTEAFF